These 5 T cell receptor beta chains share one sample of origin, sequenced in a study of blood T cell repertoires in COVID-19. The repertoire was sequenced with immunoSEQ multiplex PCR; TCRdb's copy has only in-frame clones and lacks some. Of approximately 46,000 clones listed, more than 65% are singletons. Sequencing input: peripheral blood. The receptors stem from an elderly man with acute or convalescent COVID-19.

The chain combines TRBV28 with TRBJ1-4; D is ambiguous. The CDR3 spans 16 residues. Germline V gives CDR1 MDHEN, CDR2 SYDVKM. Trimming took 3 bases from V and 4 from J, leaving 15 bases between them. This chain's CDR3 is CASSFGVALLNEKLFF. The CDR3 coding sequence is TGTGCCAGCAGTTTTGGAGTCGCCTTACTTAATGAAAAACTGTTTTTT.

This clone was observed a handful of times. J is TRBJ1-5 and V is TRBV4-2; D is unresolved. Germline CDR1 reads LGHNA; CDR2 reads YNFKEQ. V lost 0 bases, J lost 2 bases, and 8 bases lay in between. The CDR3 is 15 residues long. This CDR3 is CASSQDGGGNQPQHF. In nucleotides, the CDR3 is TGTGCCAGCAGCCAAGACGGAGGCGGCAATCAGCCCCAGCATTTT.

The chain uses TRBV7-3 and TRBJ2-2; tentative D call: TRBD2 (6 bases). The CDR3 consists of 16 residues. V was clipped by 0 bases and J by 6 bases, with 14 bases between them. Germline-derived CDR1 and CDR2 are SGHTA and FQGTGA. The CDR3 protein is CASSLTPGVGAGELFF. The CDR3 nucleotides read TGTGCCAGCAGCTTAACACCGGGAGTGGGAGCCGGGGAGCTGTTTTTT.

This chain links TRBV28 with TRBJ1-4, with D possibly being TRBD1 (5 bases). V lost 6 bases and J lost 2, with 19 bases in between. This CDR3 contains 17 residues. Germline CDR1 and CDR2: MDHEN and SYDVKM. This CDR3 reads CASSFTPYRPTNEKLFF. Written as DNA, the CDR3 is TGTGCCAGCAGCTTCACCCCCTACAGGCCGACTAATGAAAAACTGTTTTTT.

The chain couples TRBV5-6 to TRBJ1-2, with 10 bases fitting TRBD1. CDR3 size: 14 residues. Germline-derived CDR1 and CDR2 are SGHDT and YYEEEE. V was clipped by 5 bases and J by 8 bases; unmatched bases: 9. The DNA of the CDR3 is TGTGCCAGCAGACCCCGGGACAGGGGCGGAGGCTACACCTTC. It is translated as CASRPRDRGGGYTF.